A single sample is the source of the 22 T cell receptor beta chains below, sequenced in a study of radiotherapy plus CTLA-4 blockade in lung cancer. Clones were sequenced by immunoSEQ multiplex PCR, and TCRdb holds only the in-frame ones, with some missing. Among tens of thousands of clones listed, around 80% were seen once. The sequenced sample was peripheral blood, obtained from a patient treated with radiotherapy plus ipilimumab. All receptors derive from a human donor with non-small cell lung cancer who had a partial response to radiotherapy plus ipilimumab.

The CDR3 reads CASTLGLTAGRQETQYF. CDR3 coding DNA: TGTGCCAGCACGTTAGGCCTGACAGCGGGGCGCCAAGAGACCCAGTACTTC. V usage is TRBV28 and J usage is TRBJ2-5, with TRBD2 identical over 7 bases. V was pared by 7 bases and J by 1 base, with 15 bases of the junction left unmatched. Germline assignment: CDR1 MDHEN and CDR2 SYDVKM. CDR3 length: 17 residues.

The chain joins TRBV6-5 to TRBJ2-7, with 9 bases identical to TRBD1. The germline CDR1 and CDR2 sequences are MNHEY and SVGAGI. V lost 4 bases to trimming and J lost 4 bases; unmatched junction nucleotides: 8. The CDR3 length is 15 residues. In nucleotides, the CDR3 is TGTGCCAGCAGTTCCGACAGGGGGGATGTGTACGAGCAGTACTTC. It yields the protein CASSSDRGDVYEQYF.

The CDR3 DNA reads as TGCGCCAGCAGCTTGATCGGTCCCCCCCACGAGCAGTACTTC. Translated, it gives CASSLIGPPHEQYF. The chain recombines TRBV5-1 with TRBJ2-5; no reliable D call. TRBJ2-7 explains the end of the DNA better; the J call may be wrong. Looked up from germline, CDR1 is SGHRS and CDR2 is YFSETQ. The CDR3 totals 14 residues.

The chain carries TRBV4-2 and TRBJ2-1; tentative D call: TRBD2 (5 bases). This CDR3 contains 18 residues. CDR1 and CDR2 (germline): LGHNA, YNFKEQ. The V end lost 0 bases, the J end lost 0 bases, and 15 bases lay between the germline ends. CDR3 in amino acids: CASSQDRGASSSYNEQFF. The CDR3 coding sequence is TGTGCCAGCAGCCAAGATCGGGGAGCTTCTAGCTCCTACAATGAGCAGTTCTTC.

V is TRBV7-2 and J is TRBJ1-4; 10 bases agree with TRBD1. V lost 4 bases and J lost 5; bases outside the gene matches: 4. Germline CDR1 and CDR2: SGHTA and FQGNSA. The CDR3 sequence is 15 residues long. CDR3 nucleotide sequence: TGTGCCAGCAGCTCAGAGGGACAGGGGAATGAAAAACTGTTTTTT. This codes for CASSSEGQGNEKLFF.

Points on this clone: The same CDR3 can be traced to other DNA sequences in this sample. CDR3 in amino acids: CASSIGGATNEKLFF. In nucleotides, the CDR3 is TGTGCCAGTAGTATAGGTGGGGCGACTAATGAAAAACTGTTTTTT. The rearrangement uses TRBV19 and TRBJ1-4; tentatively, D is TRBD1 (5 bases). Trimming removed 1 base from V and 2 bases from J, with 8 bases in between. Germline CDR1 and CDR2: LNHDA and SQIVND (reference sequence). This CDR3 comprises 15 residues.

V is TRBV28 and J is TRBJ2-7; possibly TRBD2 for D (6 bases). V was clipped by 6 bases and J by 3 bases, with 12 bases between them. The CDR3 sequence is 13 residues long. Germline V gene data show CDR1 as MDHEN and CDR2 as SYDVKM. This CDR3 is CASSPPTSYEQYF. The CDR3 DNA sequence: TGTGCCAGCAGCCCTCCGACTAGCTACGAGCAGTACTTC.

The gene calls are TRBV5-1 and TRBJ1-1; TRBD1 might be the D (5 bases). Trimming cost V 3 bases and J 4 bases, with 25 bases left between them. The germline V gene encodes CDR1 SGHRS and CDR2 YFSETQ. There are 18 residues in the CDR3. The CDR3 coding sequence is TGCGCCAGCAGCTCCCTAGGCGGGGCGGGAGGTTTGATCACTGAAGCTTTCTTT. It encodes CASSSLGGAGGLITEAFF.

The gene calls are TRBV7-9 and TRBJ1-2; no firm D call. The V gene lost 4 bases and the J gene lost 8 bases, with 11 bases spanning the gap. Germline assignment: CDR1 SEHNR and CDR2 FQNEAQ (reference sequence). There are 12 residues in the CDR3. CDR3 DNA sequence: TGTGCCAGCAGCTCCATCCCGGGGGGCTACACCTTC. Protein sequence: CASSSIPGGYTF.

This sequence joins TRBV18 and TRBJ2-1, with D perhaps TRBD2 (7 bases). The V and J ends lost 2 bases and 2 bases respectively, with 13 bases between them. The CDR3 is 16 residues long. Per germline, CDR1 KGHSH and CDR2 LQKENI. The CDR3 nucleotides read TGTGCCAGCTCACCAAGGGGGGGGAAAACCTACAATGAGCAGTTCTTC. Residues: CASSPRGGKTYNEQFF. The full variable domain, completed using reference TRBV18 and TRBJ2-1, is NAGVMQNPRHLVRRRGQEARLRCSPMKGHSHVYWYRQLPEEGLKFMVYLQKENIIDESGMPKERFSAEFPKEGPSILRIQQVVRGDSAAYFCASSPRGGKTYNEQFFGPGTRLTVL.

The chain links TRBV7-2 to TRBJ2-5, with 11 bases lining up with TRBD1. The J call is uncertain, as TRBJ2-7 better fits the DNA end. Germline CDR1 SGHTA, CDR2 FQGNSA. The CDR3 length is 14 residues. CDR3 sequence reads: CASSGRDRGNEQYF. CDR3 nucleotide sequence: TGTGCCAGCAGCGGCCGGGACAGGGGGAACGAGCAGTACTTC.

The rearrangement links TRBV6-5 to TRBJ2-7; 7 nucleotides agree with TRBD1. Germline loops: CDR1 MNHEY, CDR2 SVGAGI. The V segment lost 4 bases and the J segment 4 bases; nucleotides outside the gene matches: 7. The CDR3 is 14 residues long. Here the CDR3 reads CASSLLTGSYEQYF. CDR3 in DNA: TGTGCCAGCAGTTTATTGACAGGGTCTTACGAGCAGTACTTC.

Regarding this clone: Different DNA sequences within this sample yield the same CDR3. This chain joins TRBV27 and TRBJ2-1, with D possibly TRBD2 on 7 matching bases. The V gene lost 3 bases and the J gene lost 4 bases, with 10 bases spanning the gap. Germline V gene sequence: CDR1 MNHEY, CDR2 SMNVEV (reference sequence). The CDR3 consists of 14 residues. In nucleotides, the CDR3 is TGTGCCAGCAGTTTGGCGGGGGCGTACAATGAGCAGTTCTTC. Amino acids: CASSLAGAYNEQFF.

There are many counts of this clone. The genes are TRBV28 and TRBJ1-6, with D perhaps TRBD1 (6 bases). V was trimmed by 6 bases and J by 0 bases, leaving 6 bases between them. The CDR3 has 14 amino acids. Per germline, CDR1 MDHEN and CDR2 SYDVKM. DNA for the CDR3: TGTGCCAGCAGACAGGGCTCCTATAATTCACCCCTCCACTTT. It translates to CASRQGSYNSPLHF.

The chain recombines TRBV5-5 with TRBJ1-6; D may be TRBD1 (6 bases). V lost 4 bases to trimming and J lost 9 bases, with 17 bases between them. CDR1 is SGHKS, CDR2 YYEKEE, per germline (reference sequence). This CDR3 region has 15 residues. The CDR3, as DNA: TGTGCCAGCAGCCAAGATCCTGCAGGGGTTTCACCCCTCCACTTT. Protein product: CASSQDPAGVSPLHF.

The chain is built from TRBV28 and TRBJ2-3, with D perhaps matching TRBD1 (5 bases). The CDR3 is 15 residues long. The germline V gene has CDR1 MDHEN and CDR2 SYDVKM. Trimming left V 6 bases short and J 0 bases short, with 13 bases between. CDR3 amino acids: CASRRTSSSTDTQYF. The CDR3 DNA reads as TGTGCCAGCAGGAGGACATCCTCTAGCACAGATACGCAGTATTTT.

This sequence joins TRBV6-5 and TRBJ1-5; possible D gene TRBD1, 6 bases. Looked up from germline, CDR1 is MNHEY and CDR2 is SVGAGI. The germline V and J ends were trimmed by 2 bases and 7 bases, with 9 bases remaining between them. This CDR3 contains 13 residues. CDR3 bases: TGTGCCAGCAGTTACGTACAGGGACAGCCCCAGCATTTT. Its translation: CASSYVQGQPQHF.

This chain links TRBV27 with TRBJ2-2; 9 bases agree with TRBD2. Germline V gene lookup returns CDR1 MNHEY and CDR2 SMNVEV (reference sequence). The CDR3 is made up of 20 amino acids. V lost 5 bases, J lost 3 bases, and 19 bases stayed unmatched. In DNA, the CDR3 is TGTGCCAGCAGTGCACCACGGGTTAGCGGGGGTGACCTCTACACCGGGGAGCTGTTTTTT. The encoded protein is CASSAPRVSGGDLYTGELFF.

This chain joins TRBV4-1 and TRBJ1-3; D not certain. The CDR3 loop spans 16 amino acids. Germline assignment: CDR1 MGHRA and CDR2 YSYEKL. Trimming left V 0 bases short and J 7 bases short, with 16 bases between. The CDR3 spells CASSQDRTGVANTIYF. The CDR3, as DNA: TGCGCCAGCAGCCAAGATAGAACGGGAGTTGCTAACACCATATATTTT.

CDR3 nucleotides: TGTGCCAGCAGTCCCGGGGCAGGGGGATCCTACGAGCAGTACTTC. Its protein product is CASSPGAGGSYEQYF. The chain carries TRBV27 and TRBJ2-7; the match to TRBD1 covers 7 bases. The J segment lost 1 base and the V segment lost 5 bases, leaving 8 bases of the junction unmatched. The germline V gene has CDR1 MNHEY and CDR2 SMNVEV (reference sequence). The CDR3 runs to 15 residues.

This clone has more than one count but fewer than ten. The chain employs TRBV4-1 and TRBJ2-7; D unclear. The CDR3 has 13 amino acids. Trimming took off 3 bases at V and 3 bases at J, with 9 bases between the two ends. The germline gives CDR1 MGHRA, CDR2 YSYEKL. The CDR3 region is CASSQAAGYEQYF. The CDR3 DNA is TGCGCCAGCAGCCAGGCCGCTGGCTACGAGCAGTACTTC.

This chain links TRBV27 with TRBJ2-7, with D perhaps matching TRBD1 (5 bases). The CDR3 runs to 14 residues. Trimming took off 3 bases at V and 3 bases at J, with 12 bases between the two ends. Germline CDR1 and CDR2: MNHEY and SMNVEV (reference sequence). Here the CDR3 reads CASSFRVGFYEQYF. In DNA form, the CDR3 reads TGTGCCAGCAGTTTCAGGGTGGGTTTCTACGAGCAGTACTTC.